This T cell receptor beta chain stems from a study of tumor and adjacent non-tumor tissue in lung cancer. As for the study in general: Around 4 million productive TCRbeta reads were obtained per sample on average.

This clonotype was seen a few times. The antigen remains undetermined. This could be a read error, since a much larger clone is one nucleotide away. The template was RNA from unsorted bulk tissue. A modified ARM-PCR protocol with three rounds of nested PCR amplified TCRbeta. TCRdb fed the multiplex PCR reads into MiXCR, producing one record per CDR3 protein. The sample carries 70,000 to 90,000 distinct CDR3 sequences, 75% to 90% recorded once. The study's findings and limits: TCR diversity was significantly greater in tumor than normal lung tissue. Normal lung showed higher cumulative top 100 clone frequency than tumor.

The specimen was lung tumor tissue. The clonotype comes from a woman aged 50 to 60 with non-small cell lung cancer.

In DNA, the CDR3 is TGTGCCAACAGCCTGGGACAGGGAAGCAATCAGCCCCAGCATTTT. The encoded protein is CANSLGQGSNQPQHF. The genes are TRBV28 and TRBJ1-5; 9 nucleotides match TRBD1. The CDR3 is 15 residues long. J lost 1 base, V lost 10 bases, and 8 bases had no gene match. The germline gives CDR1 MDHEN, CDR2 SYDVKM.